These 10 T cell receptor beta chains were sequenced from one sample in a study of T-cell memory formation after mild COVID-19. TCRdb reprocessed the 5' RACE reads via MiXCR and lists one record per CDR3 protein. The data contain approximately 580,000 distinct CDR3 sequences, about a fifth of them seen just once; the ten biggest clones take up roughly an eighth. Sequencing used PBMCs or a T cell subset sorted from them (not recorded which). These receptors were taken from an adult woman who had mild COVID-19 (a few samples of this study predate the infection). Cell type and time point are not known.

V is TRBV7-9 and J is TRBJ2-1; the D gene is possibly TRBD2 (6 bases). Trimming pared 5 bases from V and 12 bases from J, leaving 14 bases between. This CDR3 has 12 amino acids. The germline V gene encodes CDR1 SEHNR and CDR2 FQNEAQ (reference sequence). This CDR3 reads CASSASVLAQFF. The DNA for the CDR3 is TGTGCCAGCAGCGCTAGCGTCTTAGCGCAGTTCTTC.

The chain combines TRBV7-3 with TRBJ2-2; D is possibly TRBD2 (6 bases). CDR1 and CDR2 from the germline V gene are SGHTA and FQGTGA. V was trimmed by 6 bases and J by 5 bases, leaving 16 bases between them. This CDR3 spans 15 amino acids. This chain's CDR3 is CASREGLKSTGELFF. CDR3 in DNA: TGTGCCAGCAGGGAAGGACTAAAGAGTACCGGGGAGCTGTTTTTT. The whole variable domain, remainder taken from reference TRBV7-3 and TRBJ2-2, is GAGVSQTPSNKVTEKGKYVELRCDPISGHTALYWYRQSLGQGPEFLIYFQGTGAADDSGLPNDRFFAVRPEGSVSTLKIQRTERGDSAVYLCASREGLKSTGELFFGEGSRLTVL.

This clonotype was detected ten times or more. The CDR3 DNA reads as TGCGCCAGCAGTCACCCGGGGGGACTAGCATTTTCATGCGAGCAGTACTTC. Its translation: CASSHPGGLAFSCEQYF. The chain couples TRBV23-1 to TRBJ2-7; 9 bases are shared with TRBD2. TRBV23-1 is filed as an ORF, its function uncertain. The trim removed 3 bases at V and 6 bases at J, leaving 15 bases unmatched. This CDR3 spans 17 amino acids.

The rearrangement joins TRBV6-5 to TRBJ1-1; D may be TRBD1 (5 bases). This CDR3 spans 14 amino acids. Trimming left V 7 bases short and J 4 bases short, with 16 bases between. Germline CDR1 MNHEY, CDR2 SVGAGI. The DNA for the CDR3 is TGTGCCAGCACCCCGGGGGGGGGAGTCACTGAAGCTTTCTTT. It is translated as CASTPGGGVTEAFF.

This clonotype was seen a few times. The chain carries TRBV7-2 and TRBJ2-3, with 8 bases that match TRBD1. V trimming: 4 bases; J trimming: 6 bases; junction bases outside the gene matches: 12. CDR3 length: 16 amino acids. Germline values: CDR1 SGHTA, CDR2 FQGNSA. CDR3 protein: CASSSRTGLVHDTQYF. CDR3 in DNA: TGTGCCAGCAGCTCTAGGACAGGGTTGGTTCACGATACGCAGTATTTT.

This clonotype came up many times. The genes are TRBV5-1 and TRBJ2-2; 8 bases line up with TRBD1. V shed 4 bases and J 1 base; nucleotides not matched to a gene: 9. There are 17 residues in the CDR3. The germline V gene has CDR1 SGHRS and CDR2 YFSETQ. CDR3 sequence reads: CASSNDQGAGNTGELFF. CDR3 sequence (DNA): TGCGCCAGCAGCAACGATCAGGGGGCAGGGAACACCGGGGAGCTGTTTTTT.

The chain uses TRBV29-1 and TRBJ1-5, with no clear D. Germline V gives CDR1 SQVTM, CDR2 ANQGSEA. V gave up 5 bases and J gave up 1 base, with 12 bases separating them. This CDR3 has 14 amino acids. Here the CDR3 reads CSVLGPGSNQPQHF. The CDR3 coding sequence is TGCAGCGTTTTAGGGCCTGGGAGCAATCAGCCCCAGCATTTT.

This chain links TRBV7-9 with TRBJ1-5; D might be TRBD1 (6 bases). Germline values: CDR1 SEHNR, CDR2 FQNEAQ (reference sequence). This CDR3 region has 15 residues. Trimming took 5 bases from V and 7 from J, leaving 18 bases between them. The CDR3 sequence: CASSPIGGSHQPQHF. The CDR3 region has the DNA TGTGCCAGCAGCCCAATCGGGGGCAGCCACCAGCCCCAGCATTTT.

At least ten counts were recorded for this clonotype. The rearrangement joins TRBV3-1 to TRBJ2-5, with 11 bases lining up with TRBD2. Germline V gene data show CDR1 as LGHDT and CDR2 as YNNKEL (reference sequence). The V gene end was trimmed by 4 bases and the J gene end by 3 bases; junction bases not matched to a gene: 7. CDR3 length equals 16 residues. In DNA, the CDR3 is TGTGCCAGCAGCCCATGGCTAGCGGGGGGTGAAGAGACCCAGTACTTC. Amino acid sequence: CASSPWLAGGEETQYF.

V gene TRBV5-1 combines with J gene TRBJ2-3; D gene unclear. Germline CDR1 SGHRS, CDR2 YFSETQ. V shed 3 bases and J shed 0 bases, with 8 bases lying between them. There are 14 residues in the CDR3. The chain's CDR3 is CASSYTTSTDTQYF. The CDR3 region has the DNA TGCGCCAGCAGCTACACTACTAGCACAGATACGCAGTATTTT.